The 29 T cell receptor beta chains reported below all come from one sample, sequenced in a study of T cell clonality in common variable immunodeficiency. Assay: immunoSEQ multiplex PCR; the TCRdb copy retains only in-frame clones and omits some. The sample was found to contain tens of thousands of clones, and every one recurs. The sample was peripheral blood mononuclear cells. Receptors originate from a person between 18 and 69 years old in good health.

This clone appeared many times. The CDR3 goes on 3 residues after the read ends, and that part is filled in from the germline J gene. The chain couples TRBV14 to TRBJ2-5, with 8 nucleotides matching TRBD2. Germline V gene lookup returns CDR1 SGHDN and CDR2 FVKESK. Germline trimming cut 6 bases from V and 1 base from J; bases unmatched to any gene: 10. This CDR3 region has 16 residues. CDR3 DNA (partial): TGTGCCAGCAGTCGCGGAACCACTAGCGGCCAAGAGACC. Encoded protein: CASSRGTTSGQET. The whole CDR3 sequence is CASSRGTTSGQETQYF.

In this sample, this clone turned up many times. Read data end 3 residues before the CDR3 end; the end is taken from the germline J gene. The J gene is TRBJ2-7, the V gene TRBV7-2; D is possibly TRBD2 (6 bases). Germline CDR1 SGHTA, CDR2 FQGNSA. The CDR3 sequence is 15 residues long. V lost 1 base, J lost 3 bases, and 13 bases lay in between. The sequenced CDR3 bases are TGTGCCAGCAGCTTAGGCGGGGTAAGAGTCTACGAG. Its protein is CASSLGGVRVYE. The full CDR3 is CASSLGGVRVYEQYF.

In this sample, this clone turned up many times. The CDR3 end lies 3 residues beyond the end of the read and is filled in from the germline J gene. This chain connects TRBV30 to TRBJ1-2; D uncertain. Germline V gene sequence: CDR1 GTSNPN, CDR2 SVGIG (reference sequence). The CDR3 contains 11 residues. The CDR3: CAWSSGHRYTF. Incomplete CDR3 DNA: TGTGCCTGGAGTAGCGGCCACCGC.

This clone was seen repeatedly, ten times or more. The CDR3 bases that were read are TGTGCCATCAGTATCCGAGGACTAGCGGCCTCCTACAATGAG. This codes for CAISIRGLAASYNE. The full CDR3 protein is CAISIRGLAASYNEQFF. This rearrangement joins TRBV10-3 to TRBJ2-1; 10 bases match TRBD2. The read ends 3 residues before the CDR3 terminus; that terminus is restored from the germline J gene. V lost 5 bases and J lost 0; bases outside the gene matches: 7. This CDR3 spans 17 amino acids. Germline assignment: CDR1 ENHRY and CDR2 SYGVKD.

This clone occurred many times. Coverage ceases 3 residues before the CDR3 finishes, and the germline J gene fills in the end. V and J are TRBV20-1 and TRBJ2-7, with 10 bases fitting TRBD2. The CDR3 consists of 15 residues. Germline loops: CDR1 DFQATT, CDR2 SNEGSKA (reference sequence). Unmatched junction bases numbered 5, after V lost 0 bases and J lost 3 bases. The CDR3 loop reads CSAREPGTSVYEQYF. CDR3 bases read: TGCAGTGCTAGAGAACCCGGGACTAGCGTCTACGAG.

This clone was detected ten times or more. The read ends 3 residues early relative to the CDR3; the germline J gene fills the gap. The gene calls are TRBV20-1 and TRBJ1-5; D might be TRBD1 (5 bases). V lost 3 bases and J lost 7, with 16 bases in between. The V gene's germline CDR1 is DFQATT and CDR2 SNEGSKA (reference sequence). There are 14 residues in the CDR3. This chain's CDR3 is CSASGATGHQPQHF. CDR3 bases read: TGCAGTGCTAGTGGGGCCACGGGTCACCAGCCC.

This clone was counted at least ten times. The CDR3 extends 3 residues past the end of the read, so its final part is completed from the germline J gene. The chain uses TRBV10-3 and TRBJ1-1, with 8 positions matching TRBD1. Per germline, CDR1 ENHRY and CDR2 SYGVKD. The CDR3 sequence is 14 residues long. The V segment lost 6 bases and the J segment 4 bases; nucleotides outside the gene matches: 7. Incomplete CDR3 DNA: TGTGCCATCAGGACGACAGGGGAGCCCACTGAA. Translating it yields CAIRTTGEPTE. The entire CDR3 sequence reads CAIRTTGEPTEAFF.

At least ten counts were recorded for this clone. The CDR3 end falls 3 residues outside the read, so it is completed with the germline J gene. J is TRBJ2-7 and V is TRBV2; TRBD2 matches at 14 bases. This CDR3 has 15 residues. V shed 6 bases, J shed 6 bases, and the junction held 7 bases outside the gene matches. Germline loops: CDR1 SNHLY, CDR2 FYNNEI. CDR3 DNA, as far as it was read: TGTGCCAGCAGCACGCCCGGGACTAGCGGGGGCGAG. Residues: CASSTPGTSGGE. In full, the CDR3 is CASSTPGTSGGEQYF.

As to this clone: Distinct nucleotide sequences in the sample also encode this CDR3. The covered CDR3 bases are TGTGCCAGTAGACAAACGGGATTGAGGGGGGGCCGACGGCCC. Its protein product is CASRQTGLRGGRRP. The CDR3 in its entirety is CASRQTGLRGGRRPQHF. This sequence joins TRBV19 and TRBJ1-5; tentative D call: TRBD1 (6 bases). The read stops 3 residues short of the end of the CDR3; the missing end is completed from the germline J gene. With 6 bases removed from V and 9 bases from J, the gap between germline ends came to 27 bases. This CDR3 has 17 amino acids. Germline lookup yields CDR1 LNHDA and CDR2 SQIVND (reference sequence).

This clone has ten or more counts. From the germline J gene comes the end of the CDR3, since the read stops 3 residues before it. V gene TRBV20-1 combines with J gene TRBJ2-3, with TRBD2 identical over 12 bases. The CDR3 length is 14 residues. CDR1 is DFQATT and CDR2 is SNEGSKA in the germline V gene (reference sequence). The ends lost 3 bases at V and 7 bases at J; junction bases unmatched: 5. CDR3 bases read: TGCAGTGCTAGTCCTAGCGGGAGGGCCCATACG. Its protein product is CSASPSGRAHT. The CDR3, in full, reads CSASPSGRAHTQYF.

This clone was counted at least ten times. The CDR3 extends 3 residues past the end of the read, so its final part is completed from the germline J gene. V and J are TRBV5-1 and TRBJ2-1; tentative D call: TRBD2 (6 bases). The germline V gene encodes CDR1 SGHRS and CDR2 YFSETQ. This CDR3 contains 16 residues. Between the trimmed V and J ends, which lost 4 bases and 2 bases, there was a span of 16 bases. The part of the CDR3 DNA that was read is TGCGCCAGCAGCCGCTCCCCTACTAGCACCTACAATGAG. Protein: CASSRSPTSTYNE. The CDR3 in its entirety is CASSRSPTSTYNEQFF.

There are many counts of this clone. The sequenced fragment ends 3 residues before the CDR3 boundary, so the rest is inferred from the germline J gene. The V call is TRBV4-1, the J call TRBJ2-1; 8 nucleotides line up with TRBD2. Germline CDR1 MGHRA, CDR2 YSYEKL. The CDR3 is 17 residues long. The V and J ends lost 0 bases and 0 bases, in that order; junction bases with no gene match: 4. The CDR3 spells CASSQEYGTSSYNEQFF. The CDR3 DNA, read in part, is TGCGCCAGCAGCCAAGAATACGGGACTAGCTCCTACAATGAG.

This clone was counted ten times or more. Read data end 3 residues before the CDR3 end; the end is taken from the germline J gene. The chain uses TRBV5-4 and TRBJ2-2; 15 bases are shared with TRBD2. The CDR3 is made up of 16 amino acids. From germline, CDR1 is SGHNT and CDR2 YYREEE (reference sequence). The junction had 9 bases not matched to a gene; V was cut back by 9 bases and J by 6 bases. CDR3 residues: CATQKGLAGGAGELFF. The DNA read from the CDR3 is TGTGCCACCCAAAAGGGACTAGCGGGAGGAGCCGGGGAG.

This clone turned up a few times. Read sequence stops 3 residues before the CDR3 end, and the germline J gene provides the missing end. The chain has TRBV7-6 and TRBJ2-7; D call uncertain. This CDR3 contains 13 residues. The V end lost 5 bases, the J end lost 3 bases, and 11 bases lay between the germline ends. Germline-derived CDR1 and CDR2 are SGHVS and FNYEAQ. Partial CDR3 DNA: TGTGCCAGCAGCCCGCTAACCTTCTACGAG. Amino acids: CASSPLTFYE. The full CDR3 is CASSPLTFYEQYF.

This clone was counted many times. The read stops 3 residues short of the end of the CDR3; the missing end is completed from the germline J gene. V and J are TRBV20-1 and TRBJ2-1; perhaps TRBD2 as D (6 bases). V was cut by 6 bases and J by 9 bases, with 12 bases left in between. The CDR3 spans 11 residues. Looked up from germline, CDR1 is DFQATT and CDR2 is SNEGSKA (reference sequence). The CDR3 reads CSAPTGVEQFF. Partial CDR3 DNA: TGCAGTGCACCGACGGGGGTTGAG.

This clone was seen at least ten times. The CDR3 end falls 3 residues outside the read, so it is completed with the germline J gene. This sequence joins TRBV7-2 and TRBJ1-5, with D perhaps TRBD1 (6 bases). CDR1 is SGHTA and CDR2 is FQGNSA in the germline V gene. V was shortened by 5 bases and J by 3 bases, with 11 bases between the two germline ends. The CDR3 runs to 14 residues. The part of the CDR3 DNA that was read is TGTGCCAGCAGCGTCGGGGGGCTCAATCAGCCC. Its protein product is CASSVGGLNQP. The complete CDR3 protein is CASSVGGLNQPQHF.

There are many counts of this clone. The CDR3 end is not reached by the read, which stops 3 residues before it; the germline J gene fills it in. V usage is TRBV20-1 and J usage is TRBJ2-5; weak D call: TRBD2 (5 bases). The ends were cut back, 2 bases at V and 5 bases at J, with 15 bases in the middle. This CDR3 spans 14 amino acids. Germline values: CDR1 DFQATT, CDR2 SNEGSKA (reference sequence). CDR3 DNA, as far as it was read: TGCAGTGCTAGATTGGTAGCGACGTGGGAGACC. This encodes CSARLVATWET. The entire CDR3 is CSARLVATWETQYF.

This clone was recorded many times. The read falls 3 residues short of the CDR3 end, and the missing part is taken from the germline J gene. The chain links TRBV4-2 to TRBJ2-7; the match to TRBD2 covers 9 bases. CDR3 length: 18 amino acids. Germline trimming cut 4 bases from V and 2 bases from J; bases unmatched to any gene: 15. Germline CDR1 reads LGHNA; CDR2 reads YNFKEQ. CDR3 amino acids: CASSPHATGTSLPYEQYF. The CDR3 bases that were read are TGTGCCAGCAGCCCCCACGCGACCGGGACTAGCTTACCCTACGAG.

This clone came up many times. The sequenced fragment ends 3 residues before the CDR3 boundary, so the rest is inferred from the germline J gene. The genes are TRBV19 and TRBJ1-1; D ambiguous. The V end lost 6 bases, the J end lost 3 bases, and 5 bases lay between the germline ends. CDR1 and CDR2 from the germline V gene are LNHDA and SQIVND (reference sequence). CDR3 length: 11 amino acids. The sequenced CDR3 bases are TGTGCCAGTAGGCGGGACACTGAA. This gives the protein CASRRDTE. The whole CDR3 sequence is CASRRDTEAFF.

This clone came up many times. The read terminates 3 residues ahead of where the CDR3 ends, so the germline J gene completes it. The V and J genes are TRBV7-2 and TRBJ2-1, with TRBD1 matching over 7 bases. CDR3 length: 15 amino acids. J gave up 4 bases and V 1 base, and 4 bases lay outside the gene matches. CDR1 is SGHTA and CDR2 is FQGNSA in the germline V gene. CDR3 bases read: TGTGCCAGCAGCTTAGGGGTGACAGGGTACAATGAG. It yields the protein CASSLGVTGYNE. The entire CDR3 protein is CASSLGVTGYNEQFF.

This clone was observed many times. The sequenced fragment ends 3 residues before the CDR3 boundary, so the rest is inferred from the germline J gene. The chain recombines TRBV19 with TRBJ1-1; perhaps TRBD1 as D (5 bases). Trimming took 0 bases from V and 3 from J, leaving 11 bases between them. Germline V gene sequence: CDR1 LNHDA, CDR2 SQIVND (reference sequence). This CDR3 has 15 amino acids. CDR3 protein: CASSIDLGGDTEAFF. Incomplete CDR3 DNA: TGTGCCAGTAGTATAGATCTTGGAGGGGACACTGAA. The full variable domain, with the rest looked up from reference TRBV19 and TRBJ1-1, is DGGITQSPKYLFRKEGQNVTLSCEQNLNHDAMYWYRQDPGQGLRLIYYSQIVNDFQKGDIAEGYSVSREKKESFPLTVTSAQKNPTAFYLCASSIDLGGDTEAFFGQGTRLTVV.

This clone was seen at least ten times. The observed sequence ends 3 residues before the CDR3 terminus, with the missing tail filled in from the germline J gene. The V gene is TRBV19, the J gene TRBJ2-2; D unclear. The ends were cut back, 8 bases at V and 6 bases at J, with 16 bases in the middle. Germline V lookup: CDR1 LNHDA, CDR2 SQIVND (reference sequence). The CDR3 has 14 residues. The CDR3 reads CASQFPAVSGELFF. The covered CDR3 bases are TGTGCCAGTCAATTCCCCGCGGTTTCCGGGGAG.

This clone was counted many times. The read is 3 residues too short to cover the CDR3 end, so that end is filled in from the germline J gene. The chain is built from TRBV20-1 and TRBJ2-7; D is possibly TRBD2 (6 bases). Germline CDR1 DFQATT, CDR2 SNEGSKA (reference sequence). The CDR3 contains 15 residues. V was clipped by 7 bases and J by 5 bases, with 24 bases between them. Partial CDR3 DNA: TGCAGTGGAGTAGCGGATCCACGCCATGGGGACGAG. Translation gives CSGVADPRHGDE. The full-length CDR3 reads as CSGVADPRHGDEQYF.

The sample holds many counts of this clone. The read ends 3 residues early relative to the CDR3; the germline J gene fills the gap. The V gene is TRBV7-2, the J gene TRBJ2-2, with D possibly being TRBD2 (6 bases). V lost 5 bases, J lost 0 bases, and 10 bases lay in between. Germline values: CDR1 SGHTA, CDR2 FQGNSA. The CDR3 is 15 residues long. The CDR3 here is CASSGGYSNTGELFF. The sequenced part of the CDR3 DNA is TGTGCCAGCAGCGGGGGGTATTCGAACACCGGGGAG.

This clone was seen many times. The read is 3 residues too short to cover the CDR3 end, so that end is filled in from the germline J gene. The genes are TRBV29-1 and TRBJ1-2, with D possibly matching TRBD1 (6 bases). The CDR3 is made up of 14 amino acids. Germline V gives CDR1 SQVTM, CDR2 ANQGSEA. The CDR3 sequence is CSVERTARRGGYTF. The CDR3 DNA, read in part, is TGCAGCGTTGAAAGGACGGCAAGGAGGGGGGGC.

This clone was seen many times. This CDR3 is CASSSFSGRARDEQYF. Incomplete CDR3 DNA: TGTGCCAGCAGTTCTTTTAGCGGGAGGGCCAGGGACGAG. The chain couples TRBV12-3 or TRBV12-4 to TRBJ2-7; 11 positions match TRBD2. From the germline J gene comes the end of the CDR3, since the read stops 3 residues before it. The CDR3 runs to 16 residues. The V and J ends lost 4 bases and 5 bases, in that order; junction bases with no gene match: 10.

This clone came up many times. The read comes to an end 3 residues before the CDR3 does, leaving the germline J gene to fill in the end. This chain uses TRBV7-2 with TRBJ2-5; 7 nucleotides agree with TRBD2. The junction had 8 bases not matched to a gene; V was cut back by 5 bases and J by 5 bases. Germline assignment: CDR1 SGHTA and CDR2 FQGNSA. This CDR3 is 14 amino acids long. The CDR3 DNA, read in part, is TGTGCCAGCAGCGCCCGGACTAGGGGCGAGACC. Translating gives CASSARTRGET. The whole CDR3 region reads CASSARTRGETQYF.

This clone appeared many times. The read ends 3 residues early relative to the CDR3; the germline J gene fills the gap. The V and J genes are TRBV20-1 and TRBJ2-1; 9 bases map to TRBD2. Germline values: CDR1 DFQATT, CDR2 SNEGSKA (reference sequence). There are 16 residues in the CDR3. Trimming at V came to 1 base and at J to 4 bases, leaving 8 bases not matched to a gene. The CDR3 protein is CSARGTRTSVYNEQFF. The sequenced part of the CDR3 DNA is TGCAGTGCTAGAGGTACACGGACTAGCGTGTACAATGAG.

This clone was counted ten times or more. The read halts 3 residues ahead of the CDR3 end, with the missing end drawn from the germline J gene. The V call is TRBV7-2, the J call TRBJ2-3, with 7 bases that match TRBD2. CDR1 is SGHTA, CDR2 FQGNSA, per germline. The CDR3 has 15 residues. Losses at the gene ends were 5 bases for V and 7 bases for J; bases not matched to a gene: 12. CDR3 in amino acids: CASSSTGTTSHTQYF. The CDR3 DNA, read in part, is TGTGCCAGCAGCAGTACCGGGACTACCTCTCATACG.